The 10 T cell receptor beta chains listed next were all sequenced from one sample in a study of long-term antiretroviral therapy in people with HIV. Survey-level immunoSEQ v3.0 assays were run. Assay used: immunoSEQ multiplex PCR; TCRdb lists only in-frame clones, some missing. The sample lists approximately 32,000 clones, roughly 82% occurring once. Source: unsorted PBMCs, taken 0.3 years after starting antiretroviral therapy. The receptor source for this set is a man between 18 and 35 years old with HIV.

The chain combines TRBV9 with TRBJ2-2, with 8 bases fitting TRBD2. The CDR3 totals 16 residues. J gave up 6 bases and V 4 bases, and 11 bases lay outside the gene matches. CDR1 SGDLS and CDR2 YYNGEE come from the germline V gene. In DNA form, the CDR3 reads TGTGCCAGCAGCCCCCGAGCGGGAGTAGTTGCCGGGGAGCTGTTTTTT. Translating gives CASSPRAGVVAGELFF.

This chain connects TRBV19 to TRBJ2-1; 9 positions agree with TRBD1. The J segment lost 3 bases and the V segment lost 5 bases, leaving 2 bases of the junction unmatched. This CDR3 contains 14 residues. Germline CDR1 LNHDA, CDR2 SQIVND (reference sequence). The CDR3 nucleotides read TGTGCCAGTAGTCCGGGACAGGGCTACAATGAGCAGTTCTTC. Translation gives CASSPGQGYNEQFF.

The V call is TRBV7-3, the J call TRBJ1-2, with 11 positions matching TRBD1. Germline-derived CDR1 and CDR2 are SGHTA and FQGTGA. The CDR3 loop spans 15 amino acids. V lost 5 bases to trimming and J lost 14 bases; unmatched junction nucleotides: 16. The CDR3 protein is CASSPRDRGYQTFTF. The CDR3 DNA sequence: TGTGCCAGCAGCCCCCGGGACAGGGGGTATCAGACGTTTACCTTC.

The rearrangement links TRBV7-2 to TRBJ1-1; weak D call: TRBD1 (6 bases). V shed 4 bases and J shed 5 bases, with 11 bases lying between them. The CDR3 is made up of 13 amino acids. Per the germline V gene, CDR1 is SGHTA and CDR2 is FQGNSA. CDR3 protein: CASSWGGATEAFF. The CDR3 bases are TGTGCCAGCAGCTGGGGGGGGGCAACTGAAGCTTTCTTT.

The chain joins TRBV29-1 to TRBJ1-1, with 8 bases fitting TRBD1. The CDR3 totals 14 residues. Germline V gives CDR1 SQVTM, CDR2 ANQGSEA. J was trimmed by 1 base and V by 6 bases; bases with no gene match: 7. The CDR3 loop is CSVEGQASNTEAFF. CDR3 DNA: TGCAGCGTCGAGGGACAGGCGTCGAACACTGAAGCTTTCTTT.

This clone was seen a few times. V is TRBV7-2 and J is TRBJ2-1; D perhaps matches TRBD2 (6 bases). CDR3 length: 11 amino acids. The germline V and J ends were trimmed by 0 bases and 14 bases, with 8 bases remaining between them. Per the germline V gene, CDR1 is SGHTA and CDR2 is FQGNSA. As DNA, the CDR3 is TGTGCCAGCAGCTTAGCAGGGGAGGAGTTCTTC. Translation gives CASSLAGEEFF. Complete variable domain (other parts from reference TRBV7-2 and TRBJ2-1): GAGVSQSPSNKVTEKGKDVELRCDPISGHTALYWYRQSLGQGLEFLIYFQGNSAPDKSGLPSDRFSAERTGGSVSTLTIQRTQQEDSAVYLCASSLAGEEFFGPGTRLTVL.

This clone appeared once. The J gene is TRBJ2-1, the V gene TRBV7-2, with 7 bases identical to TRBD1. Germline trimming cut 4 bases from V and 2 bases from J; bases unmatched to any gene: 11. The V gene's germline CDR1 is SGHTA and CDR2 FQGNSA. The CDR3 runs 17 residues. CDR3 sequence reads: CASSSDRGQPAYNEQFF. CDR3 nucleotides: TGTGCCAGCAGCTCGGACCGGGGACAGCCAGCCTACAATGAGCAGTTCTTC. Based on the CDR3 plus reference TRBV7-2 and TRBJ2-1, the full variable domain is GAGVSQSPSNKVTEKGKDVELRCDPISGHTALYWYRQSLGQGLEFLIYFQGNSAPDKSGLPSDRFSAERTGGSVSTLTIQRTQQEDSAVYLCASSSDRGQPAYNEQFFGPGTRLTVL.

This chain connects TRBV19 to TRBJ2-7; the match to TRBD1 covers 9 bases. From germline, CDR1 is LNHDA and CDR2 SQIVND (reference sequence). This CDR3 contains 13 residues. With V trimmed by 9 bases and J by 3 bases, 6 bases remained unmatched. The CDR3 loop reads CASADRGIYEQYF. The CDR3 coding sequence is TGTGCCAGCGCGGACAGGGGTATCTACGAGCAGTACTTC.

The chain has TRBV28 and TRBJ2-5; the match to TRBD2 covers 7 bases. The germline gives CDR1 MDHEN, CDR2 SYDVKM. This CDR3 comprises 15 residues. V was clipped by 8 bases and J by 4 bases; unmatched bases: 13. DNA of the CDR3: TGTGCCAGCGCCATACCCCGGGAGGTACCAGAGACCCAGTACTTC. Its protein is CASAIPREVPETQYF.

V is TRBV9 and J is TRBJ2-2; TRBD2 is a possible D gene (5 bases). Trimming cost V 4 bases and J 3 bases, with 16 bases left between them. Germline V gives CDR1 SGDLS, CDR2 YYNGEE. The CDR3 is made up of 16 amino acids. The CDR3 spells CASSPGLAVDTGELFF. The CDR3, as DNA: TGTGCCAGCAGCCCCGGGCTAGCCGTTGACACCGGGGAGCTGTTTTTT.